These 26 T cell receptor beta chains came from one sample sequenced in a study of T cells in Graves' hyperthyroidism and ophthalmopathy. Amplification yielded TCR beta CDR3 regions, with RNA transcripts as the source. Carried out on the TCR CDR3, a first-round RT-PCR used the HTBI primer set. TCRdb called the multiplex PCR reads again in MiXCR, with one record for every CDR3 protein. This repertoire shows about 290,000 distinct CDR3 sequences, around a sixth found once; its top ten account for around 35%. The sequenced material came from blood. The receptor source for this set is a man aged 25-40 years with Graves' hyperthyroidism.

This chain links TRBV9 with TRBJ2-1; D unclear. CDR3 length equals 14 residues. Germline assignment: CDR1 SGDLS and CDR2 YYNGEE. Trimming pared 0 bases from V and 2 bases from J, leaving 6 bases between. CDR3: CASSVVGTYNEQFF. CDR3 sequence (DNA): TGTGCCAGCAGCGTAGTAGGGACCTACAATGAGCAGTTCTTC.

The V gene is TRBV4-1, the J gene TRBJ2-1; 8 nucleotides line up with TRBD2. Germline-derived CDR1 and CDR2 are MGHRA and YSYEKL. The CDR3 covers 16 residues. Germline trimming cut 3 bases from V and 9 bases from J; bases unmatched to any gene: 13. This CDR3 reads CASSHPGGESRGEQFF. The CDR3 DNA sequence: TGCGCCAGCAGCCACCCGGGGGGGGAGTCCCGAGGTGAGCAGTTCTTC.

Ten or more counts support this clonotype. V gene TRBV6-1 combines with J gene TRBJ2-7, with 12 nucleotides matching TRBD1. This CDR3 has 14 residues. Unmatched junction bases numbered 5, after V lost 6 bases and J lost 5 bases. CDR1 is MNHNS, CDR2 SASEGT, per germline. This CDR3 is CASSLRDRGHEQYF. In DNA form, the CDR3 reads TGTGCCAGCAGCCTCCGGGACAGGGGGCACGAGCAGTACTTC.

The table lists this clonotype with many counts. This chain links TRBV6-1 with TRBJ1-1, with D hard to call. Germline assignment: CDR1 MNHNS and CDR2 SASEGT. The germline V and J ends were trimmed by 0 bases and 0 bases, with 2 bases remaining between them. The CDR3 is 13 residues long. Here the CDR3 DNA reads TGTGCCAGCAGTGAAGCAATGAACACTGAAGCTTTCTTT. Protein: CASSEAMNTEAFF.

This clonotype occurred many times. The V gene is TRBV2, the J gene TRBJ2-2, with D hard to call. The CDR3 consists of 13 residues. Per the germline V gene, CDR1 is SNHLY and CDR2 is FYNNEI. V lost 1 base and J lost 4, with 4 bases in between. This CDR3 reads CASSEVSTGELFF. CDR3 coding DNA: TGTGCCAGCAGTGAAGTGTCCACCGGGGAGCTGTTTTTT.

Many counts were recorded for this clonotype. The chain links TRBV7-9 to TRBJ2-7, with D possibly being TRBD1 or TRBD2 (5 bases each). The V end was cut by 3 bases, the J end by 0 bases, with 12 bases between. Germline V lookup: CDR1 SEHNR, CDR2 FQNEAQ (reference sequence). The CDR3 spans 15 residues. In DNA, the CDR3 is TGTGCCAGCAGCTTGGGGACCCACAGCTCCTACGAGCAGTACTTC. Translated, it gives CASSLGTHSSYEQYF.

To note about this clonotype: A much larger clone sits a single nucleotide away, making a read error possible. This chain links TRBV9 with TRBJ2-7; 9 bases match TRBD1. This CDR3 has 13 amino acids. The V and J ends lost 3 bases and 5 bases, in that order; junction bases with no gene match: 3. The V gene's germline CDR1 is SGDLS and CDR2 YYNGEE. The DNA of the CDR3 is TGTGCCAGCAGCGAAACAGGGGGCGACGAGCAGTACTTC. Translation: CASSETGGDEQYF.

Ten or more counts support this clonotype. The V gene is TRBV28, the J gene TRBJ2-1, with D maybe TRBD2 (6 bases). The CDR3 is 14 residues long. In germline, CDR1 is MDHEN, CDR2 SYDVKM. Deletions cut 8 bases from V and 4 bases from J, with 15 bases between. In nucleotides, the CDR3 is TGTGCCAGCCCCCTAGCGCTGTATTACAATGAGCAGTTCTTC. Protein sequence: CASPLALYYNEQFF.

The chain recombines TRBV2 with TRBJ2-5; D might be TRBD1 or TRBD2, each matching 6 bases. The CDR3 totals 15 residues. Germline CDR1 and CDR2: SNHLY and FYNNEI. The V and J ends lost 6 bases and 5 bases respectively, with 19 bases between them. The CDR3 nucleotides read TGTGCCAGCAGCCTACAGACAGGAGGGTTGGAGACCCAGTACTTC. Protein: CASSLQTGGLETQYF. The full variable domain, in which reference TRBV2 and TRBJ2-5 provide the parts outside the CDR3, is EPEVTQTPSHQVTQMGQEVILRCVPISNHLYFYWYRQILGQKVEFLVSFYNNEISEKSEIFDDQFSVERPDGSNFTLKIRSTKLEDSAMYFCASSLQTGGLETQYFGPGTRLLVL.

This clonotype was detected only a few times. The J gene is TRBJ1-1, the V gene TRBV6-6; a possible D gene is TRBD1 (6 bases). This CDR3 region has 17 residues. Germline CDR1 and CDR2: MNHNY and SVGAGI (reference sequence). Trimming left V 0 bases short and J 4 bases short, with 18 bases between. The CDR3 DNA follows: TGTGCCAGCAGTTACTCGATCGCACAGGGAGGGCCCACTGAAGCTTTCTTT. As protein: CASSYSIAQGGPTEAFF.

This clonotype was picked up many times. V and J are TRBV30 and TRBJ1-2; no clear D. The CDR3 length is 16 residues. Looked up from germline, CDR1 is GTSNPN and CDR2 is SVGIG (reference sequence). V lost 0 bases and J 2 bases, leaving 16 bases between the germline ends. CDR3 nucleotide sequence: TGTGCCTGGAGTGTAAGGGTGGGCACCTCGAACTATGGCTACACCTTC. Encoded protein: CAWSVRVGTSNYGYTF.

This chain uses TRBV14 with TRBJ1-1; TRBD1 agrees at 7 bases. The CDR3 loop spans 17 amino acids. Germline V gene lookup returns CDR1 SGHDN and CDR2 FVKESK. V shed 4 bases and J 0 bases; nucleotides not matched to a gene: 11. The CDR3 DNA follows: TGTGCCAGCAGCCTAATTCAGGGGGGGGACATGAACACTGAAGCTTTCTTT. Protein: CASSLIQGGDMNTEAFF.

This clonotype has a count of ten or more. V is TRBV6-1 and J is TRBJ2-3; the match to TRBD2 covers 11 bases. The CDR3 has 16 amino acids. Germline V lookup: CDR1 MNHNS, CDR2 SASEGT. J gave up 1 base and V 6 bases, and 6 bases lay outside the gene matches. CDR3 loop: CASSRGLAGRTDTQYF. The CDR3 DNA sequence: TGTGCCAGCAGCCGAGGACTAGCGGGTCGCACAGATACGCAGTATTTT.

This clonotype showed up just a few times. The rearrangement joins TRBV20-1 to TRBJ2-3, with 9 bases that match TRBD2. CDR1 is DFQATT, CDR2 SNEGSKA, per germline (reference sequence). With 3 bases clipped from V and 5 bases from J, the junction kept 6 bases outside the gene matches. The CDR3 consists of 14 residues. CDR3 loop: CSASRLAGQDTQYF. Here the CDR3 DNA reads TGCAGTGCTAGTCGGCTAGCGGGACAAGATACGCAGTATTTT.

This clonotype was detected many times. The CDR3 is CASSYSAQGDPNTEAFF. Here the CDR3 DNA reads TGTGCCAGCAGTTACTCCGCTCAGGGAGACCCGAACACTGAAGCTTTCTTT. The chain joins TRBV6-8 to TRBJ1-1, with a weak D call TRBD1 (5 bases). Trimming cost V 0 bases and J 1 base, with 15 bases left between them. The CDR3 spans 17 residues. The germline CDR1 and CDR2 sequences are MNHGY and SAAAGT.

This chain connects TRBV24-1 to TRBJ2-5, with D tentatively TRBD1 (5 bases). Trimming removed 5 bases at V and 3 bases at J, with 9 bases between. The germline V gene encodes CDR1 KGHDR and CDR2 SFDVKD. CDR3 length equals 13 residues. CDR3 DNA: TGTGCCACCAGTGGCAGGACAAAAGAGACCCAGTACTTC. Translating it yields CATSGRTKETQYF.

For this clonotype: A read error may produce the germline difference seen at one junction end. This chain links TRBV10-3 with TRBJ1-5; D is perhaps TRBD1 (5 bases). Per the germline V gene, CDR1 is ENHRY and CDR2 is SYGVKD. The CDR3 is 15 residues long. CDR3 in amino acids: CASSGLAGSAQPQHF. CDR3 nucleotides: TGTGCCAGCAGTGGGTTAGCAGGGTCGGCTCAGCCCCAGCATTTT.

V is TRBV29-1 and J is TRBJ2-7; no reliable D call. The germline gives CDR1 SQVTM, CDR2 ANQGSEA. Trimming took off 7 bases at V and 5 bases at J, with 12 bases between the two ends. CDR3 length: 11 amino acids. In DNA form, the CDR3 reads TGCAGCGCCGAGGTCGTTGACGAGCAGTACTTC. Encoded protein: CSAEVVDEQYF.

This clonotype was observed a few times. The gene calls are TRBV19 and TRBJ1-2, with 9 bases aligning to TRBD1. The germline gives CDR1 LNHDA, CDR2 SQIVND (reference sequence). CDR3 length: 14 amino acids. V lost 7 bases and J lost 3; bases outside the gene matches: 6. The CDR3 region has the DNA TGTGCCAGTACTCGGACAGGGGAAGACTATGGCTACACCTTC. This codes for CASTRTGEDYGYTF.

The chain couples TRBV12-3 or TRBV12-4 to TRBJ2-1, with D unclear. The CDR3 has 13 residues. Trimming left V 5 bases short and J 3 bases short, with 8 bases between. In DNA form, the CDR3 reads TGTGCCAGCAGTCTCCGGAACTACAATGAGCAGTTCTTC. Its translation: CASSLRNYNEQFF.

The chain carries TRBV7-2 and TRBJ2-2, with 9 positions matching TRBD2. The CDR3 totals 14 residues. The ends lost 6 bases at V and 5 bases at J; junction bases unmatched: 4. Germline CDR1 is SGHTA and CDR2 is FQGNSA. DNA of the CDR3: TGTGCCAGCAGTCTTAGCGGGAGAACCGGGGAGCTGTTTTTT. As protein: CASSLSGRTGELFF. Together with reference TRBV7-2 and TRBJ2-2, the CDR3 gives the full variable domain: GAGVSQSPSNKVTEKGKDVELRCDPISGHTALYWYRQSLGQGLEFLIYFQGNSAPDKSGLPSDRFSAERTGGSVSTLTIQRTQQEDSAVYLCASSLSGRTGELFFGEGSRLTVL.

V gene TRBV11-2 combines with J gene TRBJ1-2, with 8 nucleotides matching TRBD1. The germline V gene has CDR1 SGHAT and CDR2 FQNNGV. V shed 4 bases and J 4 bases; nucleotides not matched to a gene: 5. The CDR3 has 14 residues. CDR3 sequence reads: CASSSRQGTYGYTF. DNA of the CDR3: TGTGCCAGCAGCTCCCGACAGGGGACCTATGGCTACACCTTC.

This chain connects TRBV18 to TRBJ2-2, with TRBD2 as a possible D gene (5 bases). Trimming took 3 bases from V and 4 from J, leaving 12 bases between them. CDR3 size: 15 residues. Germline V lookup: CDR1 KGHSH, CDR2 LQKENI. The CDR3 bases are TGTGCCAGCTCACCCCCTATCCGGGGCACCGGGGAGCTGTTTTTT. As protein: CASSPPIRGTGELFF.

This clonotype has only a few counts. For the CDR3, the DNA is TGCGCCAGCAGCGGAGCCTCAGGGAGGTCAGGGGCCAACGTCCTGACTTTC. Translating it yields CASSGASGRSGANVLTF. V usage is TRBV5-1 and J usage is TRBJ2-6; a possible D gene is TRBD2 (6 bases). CDR1 is SGHRS and CDR2 is YFSETQ in the germline V gene. The CDR3 is 17 residues long. V lost 4 bases and J 4 bases, leaving 18 bases between the germline ends.

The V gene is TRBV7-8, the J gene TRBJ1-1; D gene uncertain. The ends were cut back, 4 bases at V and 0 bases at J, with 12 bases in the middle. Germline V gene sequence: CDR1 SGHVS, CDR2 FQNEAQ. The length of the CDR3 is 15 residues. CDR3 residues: CASSSPNFVNTEAFF. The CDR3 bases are TGTGCCAGCAGCTCGCCGAATTTTGTGAACACTGAAGCTTTCTTT.

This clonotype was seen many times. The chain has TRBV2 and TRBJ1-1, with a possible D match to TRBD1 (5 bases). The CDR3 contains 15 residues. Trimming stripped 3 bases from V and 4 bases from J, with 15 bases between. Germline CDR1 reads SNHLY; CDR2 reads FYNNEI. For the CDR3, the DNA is TGTGCCAGCAGTGAGCCCCCCCCCGGGACCACTGAAGCTTTCTTT. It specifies CASSEPPPGTTEAFF.